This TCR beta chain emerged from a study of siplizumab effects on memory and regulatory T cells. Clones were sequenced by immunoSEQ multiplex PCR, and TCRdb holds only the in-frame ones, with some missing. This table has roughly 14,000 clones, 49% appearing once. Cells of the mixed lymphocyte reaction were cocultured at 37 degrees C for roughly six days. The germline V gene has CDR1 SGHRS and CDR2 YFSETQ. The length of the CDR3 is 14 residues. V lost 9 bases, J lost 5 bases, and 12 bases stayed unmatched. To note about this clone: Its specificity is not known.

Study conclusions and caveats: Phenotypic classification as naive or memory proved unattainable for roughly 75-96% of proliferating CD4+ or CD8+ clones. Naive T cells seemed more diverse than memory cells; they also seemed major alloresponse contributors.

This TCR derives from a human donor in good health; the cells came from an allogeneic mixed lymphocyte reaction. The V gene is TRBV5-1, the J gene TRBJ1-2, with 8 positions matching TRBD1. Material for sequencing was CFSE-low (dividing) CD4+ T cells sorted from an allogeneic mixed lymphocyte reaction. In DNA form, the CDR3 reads TGCGCCACCGGACCCTCGGACAGGGCGTATGGCTACACCTTC. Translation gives CATGPSDRAYGYTF.